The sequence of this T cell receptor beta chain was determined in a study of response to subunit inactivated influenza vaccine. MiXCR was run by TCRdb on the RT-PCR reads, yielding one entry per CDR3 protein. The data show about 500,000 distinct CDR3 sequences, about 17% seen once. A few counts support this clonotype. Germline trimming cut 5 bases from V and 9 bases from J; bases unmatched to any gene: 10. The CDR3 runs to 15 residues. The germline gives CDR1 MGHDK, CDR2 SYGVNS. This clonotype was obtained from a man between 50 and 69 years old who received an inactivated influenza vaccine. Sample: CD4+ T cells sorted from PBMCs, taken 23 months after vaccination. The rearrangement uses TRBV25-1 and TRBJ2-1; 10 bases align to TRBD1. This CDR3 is CASSPRTGGTVEQFF. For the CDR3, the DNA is TGTGCCAGCAGTCCCCGGACAGGGGGGACGGTTGAGCAGTTCTTC.